The 10 T cell receptor beta chains below come from one sample, sequenced in a study of cytomegalovirus exposure and HLA in healthy donors. Researchers ran the PCR with 60 Vbeta and 13 Jbeta primers. The data were produced by immunoSEQ multiplex PCR, yet TCRdb's version contains in-frame clones alone and is incomplete. Here the sample spans about 98,000 clones, roughly 77% being singletons. Material: PBMCs. These receptors were taken from a man in his forties in good health and CMV-seronegative.

This sequence joins TRBV6-5 and TRBJ2-7; D is unresolved. V was pared by 6 bases and J by 1 base, with 10 bases between. This CDR3 contains 13 residues. Germline V gene data show CDR1 as MNHEY and CDR2 as SVGAGI. The CDR3 nucleotides read TGTGCCAGCAGGCGACACATATCCTACGAGCAGTACTTC. Protein product: CASRRHISYEQYF.

The chain has TRBV11-2 and TRBJ1-3; 8 bases fit TRBD1. J gave up 3 bases and V 1 base, and 5 bases lay outside the gene matches. CDR1 SGHAT and CDR2 FQNNGV come from the germline V gene. This CDR3 region has 16 residues. As DNA, the CDR3 is TGTGCCAGCAGCTTAGTGCCAGGGGGCGTTGGAAACACCATATATTTT. Translating gives CASSLVPGGVGNTIYF. Complete variable domain (other parts from reference TRBV11-2 and TRBJ1-3): EAGVAQSPRYKIIEKRQSVAFWCNPISGHATLYWYQQILGQGPKLLIQFQNNGVVDDSQLPKDRFSAERLKGVDSTLKIQPAKLEDSAVYLCASSLVPGGVGNTIYFGEGSWLTVV.

V usage is TRBV7-9 and J usage is TRBJ1-1, with a possible D match to TRBD1 (5 bases). The CDR3 length is 17 residues. V was cut by 4 bases and J by 5 bases, with 23 bases left in between. CDR1 is SEHNR, CDR2 FQNEAQ, per germline (reference sequence). The CDR3 sequence: CASSSTGGSRLRTEAFF. In nucleotides, the CDR3 is TGTGCCAGCAGCTCAACAGGCGGTTCAAGGCTGAGGACTGAAGCTTTCTTT.

The chain combines TRBV27 with TRBJ2-6, with D uncertain. V lost 3 bases to trimming and J lost 5 bases, with 5 bases between them. In germline, CDR1 is MNHEY, CDR2 SMNVEV (reference sequence). The CDR3 contains 13 residues. Here the CDR3 DNA reads TGTGCCAGCAGTTTGTCCTGGGCCAACGTCCTGACTTTC. Encoded protein: CASSLSWANVLTF.

The chain joins TRBV27 to TRBJ1-2; no reliable D call. This CDR3 spans 14 amino acids. The germline V gene encodes CDR1 MNHEY and CDR2 SMNVEV (reference sequence). Trimming took off 6 bases at V and 4 bases at J, with 15 bases between the two ends. CDR3: CASSINGIPYGYTF. CDR3 nucleotides: TGTGCCAGCAGCATAAACGGGATTCCCTATGGCTACACCTTC.

DNA of the CDR3: TGCGCCAGCAGCCCCGGACAGGGTGCTAGCACAGATACGCAGTATTTT. It specifies CASSPGQGASTDTQYF. V usage is TRBV5-1 and J usage is TRBJ2-3, with 8 bases fitting TRBD1. V gave up 4 bases and J gave up 0 bases; unmatched junction bases: 7. The CDR3 loop spans 16 amino acids. CDR1 and CDR2 from the germline V gene are SGHRS and YFSETQ. Variable domain in full (rest from reference TRBV5-1 and TRBJ2-3): KAGVTQTPRYLIKTRGQQVTLSCSPISGHRSVSWYQQTPGQGLQFLFEYFSETQRNKGNFPGRFSGRQFSNSRSEMNVSTLELGDSALYLCASSPGQGASTDTQYFGPGTRLTVL.

The J gene is TRBJ2-2, the V gene TRBV11-3; TRBD2 aligns across 7 bases. Unmatched junction bases numbered 2, after V lost 3 bases and J lost 4 bases. In germline, CDR1 is SGHNT, CDR2 YENEEA. The CDR3 totals 14 residues. This chain's CDR3 is CASSFAGVTGELFF. The CDR3 DNA reads as TGTGCCAGCAGCTTCGCGGGGGTCACCGGGGAGCTGTTTTTT.

The genes are TRBV27 and TRBJ2-7, with D maybe TRBD2 (6 bases). Germline V gives CDR1 MNHEY, CDR2 SMNVEV (reference sequence). V lost 2 bases to trimming and J lost 0 bases, with 11 bases between them. This CDR3 contains 15 residues. DNA for the CDR3: TGTGCCAGCAGTTTACAGCGGGTTGGCTCCTACGAGCAGTACTTC. Translated, it gives CASSLQRVGSYEQYF.

The V and J genes are TRBV10-3 and TRBJ2-2; a weak D match, TRBD2 (7 bases). Germline V gene sequence: CDR1 ENHRY, CDR2 SYGVKD. There are 17 residues in the CDR3. The V and J ends lost 0 bases and 5 bases respectively, with 16 bases between them. For the CDR3, the DNA is TGTGCCATCAGTGAGTCGCCTCGGGGGGCGGAAACCGGGGAGCTGTTTTTT. Its translation: CAISESPRGAETGELFF.

Written as DNA, the CDR3 is TGTGCCAGCTCACCCCTGGGACAGGGAGATACGCAGTATTTT. It encodes CASSPLGQGDTQYF. The J gene is TRBJ2-3, the V gene TRBV18; 9 nucleotides align to TRBD1. Trimming took 3 bases from V and 5 from J; bases not matched to a gene: 3. The CDR3 extends over 14 amino acids. The germline CDR1 and CDR2 sequences are KGHSH and LQKENI.